The 32 T cell receptor beta chains presented below share a single source sample, sequenced in a study of blood T cell repertoires in COVID-19. Data came from immunoSEQ multiplex PCR; TCRdb stores just in-frame clones and leaves some out. The data hold roughly 150,000 clones, with about four fifths observed a single time. The specimen sequenced was peripheral blood. The receptors were sampled from a woman in her 70s who had recovered from COVID-19.

The chain is built from TRBV10-3 and TRBJ2-3; weak D call: TRBD2 (6 bases). Germline V lookup: CDR1 ENHRY, CDR2 SYGVKD. The CDR3 has 18 amino acids. Trimming removed 3 bases from V and 1 base from J, with 20 bases in between. CDR3 region: CAISDSTWRGRGTDTQYF. CDR3 in DNA: TGTGCCATCAGTGACTCTACCTGGCGGGGTAGAGGCACAGATACGCAGTATTTT.

The chain employs TRBV7-9 and TRBJ2-1, with a tentative D call TRBD2 (5 bases). This CDR3 region has 14 residues. Germline lookup yields CDR1 SEHNR and CDR2 FQNEAQ (reference sequence). Trimming took off 10 bases at V and 6 bases at J, with 19 bases between the two ends. The CDR3 is CATKTGTGRNEQFF. CDR3 bases: TGTGCCACCAAAACGGGAACGGGCCGCAATGAGCAGTTCTTC.

This rearrangement joins TRBV4-1 to TRBJ1-6; 9 positions agree with TRBD1. The germline V gene has CDR1 MGHRA and CDR2 YSYEKL. The length of the CDR3 is 16 residues. The J segment lost 7 bases and the V segment lost 4 bases, leaving 8 bases of the junction unmatched. In DNA, the CDR3 is TGCGCCAGCAGCCCCGGACCGGGACAGGGAAATTCACCCCTCCACTTT. Translating gives CASSPGPGQGNSPLHF.

In the case of this clone: This CDR3 is also generated by other DNA sequences in the sample. The gene calls are TRBV5-1 and TRBJ1-1, with a tentative D call TRBD1 (6 bases). V lost 4 bases and J lost 0, with 10 bases in between. This CDR3 has 14 amino acids. In germline, CDR1 is SGHRS, CDR2 YFSETQ. CDR3 DNA sequence: TGCGCCAGCAGCCCAGGACAGATGAACACTGAAGCTTTCTTT. Its translation is CASSPGQMNTEAFF.

The rearrangement links TRBV3-1 (or the pseudogene TRBV3-2) to TRBJ2-3, with 10 bases lining up with TRBD1. Germline V gene sequence: CDR1 LGHDT, CDR2 YNNKEL (reference sequence). Losses at the gene ends were 7 bases for V and 6 bases for J; bases not matched to a gene: 10. The CDR3 spans 15 residues. CDR3 nucleotide sequence: TGTGCCAGCACCCAGAGGCGGACAGGGGGGGATACGCAGTATTTT. Translation: CASTQRRTGGDTQYF.

This clone was counted only a few times. The CDR3 DNA follows: TGTGCCGGATCTCTCGGGCCAGGGAGGGAGCTGTTTTTT. Translating it yields CAGSLGPGRELFF. V is TRBV6-5 and J is TRBJ2-2, with D perhaps matching TRBD1 (5 bases). Germline assignment: CDR1 MNHEY and CDR2 SVGAGI. The CDR3 runs 13 residues. Deletions cut 11 bases from V and 9 bases from J, with 19 bases between.

This chain's CDR3 is CASSHARGTGGYTF. The CDR3 DNA sequence: TGTGCCAGCAGCCACGCCAGGGGAACGGGTGGCTACACCTTC. The chain couples TRBV5-5 to TRBJ1-2; D possibly corresponds to TRBD1 (6 bases). Per the germline V gene, CDR1 is SGHKS and CDR2 is YYEKEE (reference sequence). Trimming left V 4 bases short and J 7 bases short, with 17 bases between. The CDR3 length is 14 residues.

The V and J genes are TRBV18 and TRBJ1-2, with 7 bases fitting TRBD1. The V gene's germline CDR1 is KGHSH and CDR2 LQKENI. The length of the CDR3 is 14 residues. After removal of 4 bases from V and 7 bases from J, the junction contained 9 bases not matched to a gene. CDR3 sequence reads: CASSRETGRLGYTF. The CDR3 DNA follows: TGTGCCAGCTCACGAGAGACAGGGCGTCTTGGCTACACCTTC.

This sequence joins TRBV29-1 and TRBJ2-3; 7 bases are shared with TRBD2. There are 13 residues in the CDR3. V gave up 3 bases and J gave up 2 bases; unmatched junction bases: 2. Per the germline V gene, CDR1 is SQVTM and CDR2 is ANQGSEA. CDR3 region: CSVEGLTTDTQYF. CDR3 DNA sequence: TGCAGCGTTGAGGGACTAACCACAGATACGCAGTATTTT.

The rearrangement uses TRBV7-9 and TRBJ2-3, with D uncertain. Per germline, CDR1 SEHNR and CDR2 FQNEAQ (reference sequence). Trimming stripped 10 bases from V and 4 bases from J, with 3 bases between. This CDR3 region has 9 residues. CDR3 in DNA: TGTGCCACCGCAGATACGCAGTATTTT. Its translation is CATADTQYF. The entire variable domain, with the rest obtained from reference TRBV7-9 and TRBJ2-3, is as follows: DTGVSQNPRHKITKRGQNVTFRCDPISEHNRLYWYRQTLGQGPEFLTYFQNEAQLEKSRLLSDRFSAERPKGSFSTLEIQRTEQGDSAMYLCATADTQYFGPGTRLTVL.

This clone turned up a few times. V gene TRBV7-3 combines with J gene TRBJ2-2; unclear D gene. The germline CDR1 and CDR2 sequences are SGHTA and FQGTGA. Trimming removed 8 bases at V and 3 bases at J, with 7 bases between. The CDR3 runs 12 residues. For the CDR3, the DNA is TGTGCCAGCGGCAGGTACACCGGGGAGCTGTTTTTT. It specifies CASGRYTGELFF.

This clone is a singleton in its sample. Other DNA sequences within the sample encode an identical CDR3. The genes are TRBV18 and TRBJ1-4; D gene unclear. Trimming pared 6 bases from V and 0 bases from J, leaving 8 bases between. Germline values: CDR1 KGHSH, CDR2 LQKENI. The CDR3 spans 14 residues. In DNA form, the CDR3 reads TGTGCCAGCTCCCCGGGTGCAACTAATGAAAAACTGTTTTTT. Protein product: CASSPGATNEKLFF. Complete variable domain (other parts from reference TRBV18 and TRBJ1-4): NAGVMQNPRHLVRRRGQEARLRCSPMKGHSHVYWYRQLPEEGLKFMVYLQKENIIDESGMPKERFSAEFPKEGPSILRIQQVVRGDSAAYFCASSPGATNEKLFFGSGTQLSVL.

This chain links TRBV7-2 with TRBJ2-5; D is undetermined. V was cut by 0 bases and J by 9 bases, with 8 bases left in between. Germline values: CDR1 SGHTA, CDR2 FQGNSA. The CDR3 runs 12 residues. CDR3 region: CASSLAPEAQYF. The CDR3 DNA reads TGTGCCAGCAGCTTAGCCCCCGAGGCCCAGTACTTC.

J is TRBJ2-5 and V is TRBV6-5; 8 bases match TRBD2. V shed 4 bases and J 5 bases; nucleotides not matched to a gene: 6. Germline CDR1 MNHEY, CDR2 SVGAGI. This CDR3 contains 14 residues. CDR3 region: CASSFQREQETQYF. Written as DNA, the CDR3 is TGTGCCAGCAGTTTCCAGCGGGAGCAGGAGACCCAGTACTTC.

The chain couples TRBV6-4 to TRBJ2-1; 12 bases fit TRBD2. This CDR3 has 15 amino acids. Germline V gives CDR1 MRHNA, CDR2 SNTAGT. V trimming: 3 bases; J trimming: 4 bases; junction bases outside the gene matches: 1. The CDR3 DNA is TGTGCCAGCAGTGAAACTAGCGGGGGGTACAATGAGCAGTTCTTC. This codes for CASSETSGGYNEQFF.

The chain uses TRBV4-1 and TRBJ2-3, with TRBD1 as a possible D gene (5 bases). The CDR3 totals 16 residues. The germline gives CDR1 MGHRA, CDR2 YSYEKL. Trimming stripped 0 bases from V and 4 bases from J, with 14 bases between. This CDR3 reads CASSQDGPGAPDTQYF. The CDR3 DNA sequence: TGCGCCAGCAGCCAAGACGGACCTGGGGCCCCAGATACGCAGTATTTT.

This chain uses TRBV15 with TRBJ2-5; D is ambiguous. Germline V gene data show CDR1 as LNHNV and CDR2 as YYDKDF (reference sequence). Deletions cut 1 base from V and 1 base from J, with 13 bases between. The CDR3 covers 16 residues. CDR3 DNA: TGTGCCACCAGCAGAGTGGTTGGCCCGCCCCAAGAGACCCAGTACTTC. Its translation: CATSRVVGPPQETQYF.

In this sample, this clone turned up once. The chain has TRBV6-6 and TRBJ2-5; TRBD2 matches 7 bases. J was trimmed by 5 bases and V by 10 bases; bases with no gene match: 10. Germline CDR1 MNHNY, CDR2 SVGAGI (reference sequence). The CDR3 extends over 13 amino acids. CDR3: CATRRDGGETQYF. DNA for the CDR3: TGTGCCACCCGAAGGGACGGGGGGGAGACCCAGTACTTC.

This CDR3 reads CASSLGASGRETQYF. CDR3 sequence (DNA): TGTGCCAGCAGCTTAGGGGCTAGCGGGCGGGAGACCCAGTACTTC. The genes are TRBV11-3 and TRBJ2-5, with 8 bases fitting TRBD2. V lost 1 base, J lost 5 bases, and 6 bases stayed unmatched. The CDR3 covers 15 residues. CDR1 is SGHNT and CDR2 is YENEEA in the germline V gene.

This CDR3 reads CASSQLVANYGYTF. For the CDR3, the DNA is TGCGCCAGCAGCCAATTAGTGGCTAACTATGGCTACACCTTC. This chain connects TRBV5-1 to TRBJ1-2, with unresolved D. The CDR3 runs to 14 residues. CDR1 SGHRS and CDR2 YFSETQ come from the germline V gene. Trimming removed 4 bases from V and 0 bases from J, with 10 bases in between.

This chain joins TRBV5-6 and TRBJ2-1, with 7 bases aligning to TRBD2. Trimming cost V 3 bases and J 1 base; bases outside gene matches: 7. The CDR3 covers 16 residues. Looked up from germline, CDR1 is SGHDT and CDR2 is YYEEEE. The chain's CDR3 is CASSWGGGPSYNEQFF. Written as DNA, the CDR3 is TGTGCCAGCAGCTGGGGCGGGGGACCTTCCTACAATGAGCAGTTCTTC.

The rearrangement uses TRBV18 and TRBJ1-2; D gene uncertain. Germline lookup yields CDR1 KGHSH and CDR2 LQKENI. Trimming pared 1 base from V and 8 bases from J, leaving 23 bases between. The CDR3 spans 17 residues. As DNA, the CDR3 is TGTGCCAGCTCACCACGGTGGGCGCAACAAATGACCATAGGCTACACCTTC. This sequence encodes CASSPRWAQQMTIGYTF.

The V call is TRBV7-2, the J call TRBJ2-7, with TRBD1 identical over 9 bases. The CDR3 sequence is 15 residues long. Germline CDR1 and CDR2: SGHTA and FQGNSA. Trimming at V came to 6 bases and at J to 10 bases, leaving 16 bases not matched to a gene. The CDR3 region has the DNA TGTGCCAGCAGTAAACCGGGACAGGGTGGGCGAGAACAGTACTTC. This codes for CASSKPGQGGREQYF.

The chain combines TRBV7-3 with TRBJ1-3, with D possibly being TRBD1 (6 bases). V lost 2 bases to trimming and J lost 1 base, with 12 bases between them. This CDR3 is built from 16 residues. The V gene's germline CDR1 is SGHTA and CDR2 FQGTGA. CDR3 nucleotide sequence: TGTGCCAGCAGCTTAGGGACACCAACTTCTGGAAACACCATATATTTT. It specifies CASSLGTPTSGNTIYF.

This chain uses TRBV29-1 with TRBJ1-1; D uncertain. Germline V CDR1 and CDR2: SQVTM, ANQGSEA. Trimming took off 3 bases at V and 4 bases at J, with 15 bases between the two ends. The CDR3 is 14 amino acids. In DNA form, the CDR3 reads TGCAGCGTTGATGGGCCAGGTCGTGGCACTGAAGCTTTCTTT. Protein: CSVDGPGRGTEAFF.

The CDR3 sequence: CASSQMRGSGNTIYF. The CDR3 DNA follows: TGTGCCAGCAGCCAAATGCGGGGGTCTGGAAACACCATATATTTT. The V call is TRBV14, the J call TRBJ1-3, with D possibly matching TRBD1 (5 bases). Trimming left V 2 bases short and J 1 base short, with 9 bases between. Germline assignment: CDR1 SGHDN and CDR2 FVKESK. This CDR3 has 15 residues.

This clone was detected only once. The chain uses TRBV28 and TRBJ2-7; D is undetermined. The V end lost 3 bases, the J end lost 2 bases, and 8 bases lay between the germline ends. In germline, CDR1 is MDHEN, CDR2 SYDVKM. This CDR3 is 13 amino acids long. The CDR3 region is CASSFPRTYEQYF. As DNA, the CDR3 is TGTGCCAGCAGTTTCCCCAGGACCTACGAGCAGTACTTC.

The V gene is TRBV2, the J gene TRBJ2-2; 11 nucleotides agree with TRBD2. The germline gives CDR1 SNHLY, CDR2 FYNNEI. CDR3 length: 17 residues. Losses at the gene ends were 3 bases for V and 4 bases for J; bases not matched to a gene: 7. CDR3: CASSDLAGGPGTGELFF. CDR3 nucleotide sequence: TGTGCCAGCAGTGACTTAGCGGGGGGGCCGGGCACCGGGGAGCTGTTTTTT.

This sequence joins TRBV2 and TRBJ1-4; 8 nucleotides line up with TRBD1. The CDR3 totals 15 residues. Per the germline V gene, CDR1 is SNHLY and CDR2 is FYNNEI. The junction had 11 bases not matched to a gene; V was cut back by 6 bases and J by 8 bases. The CDR3 spells CASSATETGDEKLFF. In DNA form, the CDR3 reads TGTGCCAGCAGCGCCACAGAGACAGGGGACGAAAAACTGTTTTTT. The full variable domain, in which reference TRBV2 and TRBJ1-4 provide the parts outside the CDR3, is EPEVTQTPSHQVTQMGQEVILRCVPISNHLYFYWYRQILGQKVEFLVSFYNNEISEKSEIFDDQFSVERPDGSNFTLKIRSTKLEDSAMYFCASSATETGDEKLFFGSGTQLSVL.

The V call is TRBV9, the J call TRBJ1-6; D unclear. Between the trimmed V and J ends, which lost 4 bases and 10 bases, there was a span of 12 bases. The CDR3 extends over 13 amino acids. CDR1 SGDLS and CDR2 YYNGEE come from the germline V gene. DNA for the CDR3: TGTGCCAGCAGCACCACCGGGAGGTCACCCCTCCACTTT. Its translation is CASSTTGRSPLHF.

The J gene is TRBJ1-1, the V gene TRBV9; D gene uncertain. The length of the CDR3 is 15 residues. CDR1 is SGDLS, CDR2 YYNGEE, per germline. V lost 3 bases to trimming and J lost 0 bases, with 12 bases between them. This CDR3 reads CASSAGGIMNTEAFF. The DNA for the CDR3 is TGTGCCAGCAGCGCTGGAGGGATCATGAACACTGAAGCTTTCTTT.

Comment on this clone: One end of the junction does not line up with germline, which may come from a read error. The CDR3 loop reads CASSPLGGSTDTQYF. CDR3 bases: TGTGCTAGCAGTCCCCTGGGGGGTTCCACAGATACGCAGTATTTT. The chain is built from TRBV7-7 and TRBJ2-3; D may be TRBD2 (6 bases). The CDR3 contains 15 residues. Germline loops: CDR1 SSHAT, CDR2 FNYEAQ (reference sequence).